The TCR beta chain under discussion was sequenced for a study of blood T cells in healthy people across ages. Sample donors were healthy Caucasian individuals that came from Russia, aged roughly 6 to 90. This clonotype was detected ten times or more. Its antigen is undetermined. Findings of the study overall: In older individuals, TCR beta diversity per million T cells was lower, falling roughly linearly with age.

From germline, CDR1 is MGHRA and CDR2 YSYEKL. V lost 3 bases, J lost 6 bases, and 3 bases lay in between. The CDR3 has 11 residues. The use of a sample-barcoded 5' primer and a J-beta primer mix characterized a second PCR of roughly 6 to 11 cycles. The template-switch adaptor was a 5' adaptor with 12 random nucleotides. It tagged each cDNA molecule. TCRdb reanalysed the 5' RACE reads using MiXCR and keeps one entry per CDR3 protein. The sample has roughly 800,000 distinct CDR3 sequences; about 36% are singletons. The origin of this receptor is a man between 18 and 35 years old in good health. Material for sequencing was blood. The chain combines TRBV4-1 with TRBJ2-1; D call uncertain. The CDR3 coding sequence is TGCGCCAGCAGCCACTCCAATGAGCAGTTCTTC. This translates into CASSHSNEQFF.